Listed below are T cell receptor beta chains from one sample, sequenced in a study of beta chain features in type 1 diabetes. Generated by immunoSEQ multiplex PCR, the TCRdb table keeps only in-frame clones and is missing some. The data hold 600,000 to 750,000 clones, with 12% observed a single time. The sequenced sample consisted of naive CD4+ T cells from blood. Receptor source: a man aged 25 to 45 with type 1 diabetes. Each CDR3 is given with its conserved first and last residue. The D gene is left open where the match is weak. The size field is filled for only some rows; it gives once, few, many or a size class.

length: 15; size: NA; D: NA; V: TRBV28; J: TRBJ2-2; DNA: TGTGCCAGCAGTCGCTTCCGGGGTAACACCGGGGAGCTGTTTTTT; CDR3: CASSRFRGNTGELFF
length: 12; size: few; D: NA; V: TRBV25-1; J: TRBJ1-2; DNA: TGTGCCAGCAGCCAGACCTCCTATGGCTACACCTTC; CDR3: CASSQTSYGYTF
length: 12; size: few; D: NA; V: TRBV7-2; J: TRBJ1-5; DNA: TGTGCCAGCAGTGACCCCAATCAGCCCCAGCATTTT; CDR3: CASSDPNQPQHF
length: 15; size: few; D: TRBD1; V: TRBV15; J: TRBJ1-2; DNA: TGTGCCACCAGCAGGGAAGCAATCACAGGGGGTGGCTACACCTTC; CDR3: CATSREAITGGGYTF
length: 14; size: NA; D: NA; V: TRBV19; J: TRBJ1-5; DNA: TGTGCCAGTAAGGGTTGGCAGGGACAACAGCCCCAGCATTTT; CDR3: CASKGWQGQQPQHF
length: 18; size: few; D: TRBD1; V: TRBV27; J: TRBJ2-5; DNA: TGTGCCAGCAGTGGAGGGACAGGGGGAAACCACTTCCAAGAGACCCAGTACTTC; CDR3: CASSGGTGGNHFQETQYF
length: 14; size: few; D: NA; V: TRBV6-6; J: TRBJ1-2; DNA: TGTGCCTTGGGGAGGGGTCATGTTAACTATGGCTACACCTTC; CDR3: CALGRGHVNYGYTF
length: 16; size: NA; D: TRBD1; V: TRBV5-1; J: TRBJ2-7; DNA: TGCGCCAGCAGCTTGGCCGTGAGGGGGCGACCCTACGAGCAGTACTTC; CDR3: CASSLAVRGRPYEQYF
length: 17; size: NA; D: NA; V: TRBV2; J: TRBJ2-1; DNA: TGTGCCAGCAGTGAAGCGCCTTGGGCAGTGACTAGGGGGGAGCAGTTCTTC; CDR3: CASSEAPWAVTRGEQFF
length: 13; size: NA; D: NA; V: TRBV7-2; J: TRBJ2-7; DNA: TGTGCCAGCAGCCCCAGGGACGTCCACGAGCAGTACTTC; CDR3: CASSPRDVHEQYF
length: 12; size: few; D: NA; V: TRBV7-6; J: TRBJ2-3; DNA: TGTGCCAGCAGCTTAGCTCTAGATACGCAGTATTTT; CDR3: CASSLALDTQYF
length: 14; size: few; D: NA; V: TRBV7-9; J: TRBJ1-4; DNA: TGTGCCAGCAGCATCGGGGAGGGATTTGAAAAACTGTTTTTT; CDR3: CASSIGEGFEKLFF
length: 14; size: few; D: NA; V: TRBV7-9; J: TRBJ2-5; DNA: TGTGCCAGCAGCACCAGGGTCTCGACGGGGACCCAGTACTTC; CDR3: CASSTRVSTGTQYF
length: 13; size: few; D: NA; V: TRBV19; J: TRBJ2-7; DNA: TGTGCCAGTAGTCCTAACGGACGCTACGAGCAGTACTTC; CDR3: CASSPNGRYEQYF
length: 12; size: NA; D: TRBD1; V: TRBV18; J: TRBJ2-7; DNA: TGTGCCAGCTCATCCACAGGGGACGAGCAGTACTTC; CDR3: CASSSTGDEQYF
length: 16; size: NA; D: NA; V: TRBV28; J: TRBJ2-2; DNA: TGTGCCAGCAGTGAGGCCGATTCCCCCGGCACCGGGGAGCTGTTTTTT; CDR3: CASSEADSPGTGELFF
length: 14; size: few; D: NA; V: TRBV7-2; J: TRBJ1-2; DNA: TGTGCCAGCAGCCCCCTGGACCTTAACTATGGCTACACCTTC; CDR3: CASSPLDLNYGYTF
length: 16; size: NA; D: NA; V: TRBV10-3; J: TRBJ2-5; DNA: TGTGCCATCAGTGGACGTGGGACCGCCAGTCCCGAGACCCAGTACTTC; CDR3: CAISGRGTASPETQYF
length: 14; size: few; D: NA; V: TRBV4-3; J: TRBJ2-1; DNA: TGCGCCAGCAGCCCTCTGACTACCGGGGGTGAGCAGTTCTTC; CDR3: CASSPLTTGGEQFF
length: 16; size: few; D: TRBD1; V: TRBV10-3; J: TRBJ1-1; DNA: TGTGCCATCAGTCCCGGGACAGGGATGGGTAAGGCTGAAGCTTTCTTT; CDR3: CAISPGTGMGKAEAFF
length: 14; size: few; D: NA; V: TRBV10-3; J: TRBJ2-7; DNA: TGTGCCATCAGTGAGTCGGGGGCCGAATACGAGCAGTACTTC; CDR3: CAISESGAEYEQYF
length: 17; size: NA; D: NA; V: TRBV29-1; J: TRBJ1-1; DNA: TGCAGCGTTGAAGATCTCGGCAGGTTCAAGGGGGGCACTGAAGCTTTCTTT; CDR3: CSVEDLGRFKGGTEAFF
length: 17; size: few; D: NA; V: TRBV18; J: TRBJ2-7; DNA: TGTGCCAGCTCACTCAAACCAGCGATCATCTCCCTTGGGGAGCAGTACTTC; CDR3: CASSLKPAIISLGEQYF
length: 14; size: NA; D: TRBD1; V: TRBV7-2; J: TRBJ2-7; DNA: TGTGCCAGCAGCAGGGGGACAGGGGACTACGAGCAGTACTTC; CDR3: CASSRGTGDYEQYF
length: 16; size: NA; D: NA; V: TRBV9; J: TRBJ2-3; DNA: TGTGCCAGCAGCGTAGGATGGGGTGTTCGCACAGATACGCAGTATTTT; CDR3: CASSVGWGVRTDTQYF